The next 10 T cell receptor beta chains were all read from a single sample in a study of blood T cell repertoires in COVID-19. Sequencing used immunoSEQ multiplex PCR; TCRdb keeps in-frame clones, though not all of them. This sample yields over 200,000 clones, of which roughly 86% are seen a single time; around 2.9% belongs to the top ten. Sequencing was done on a sample of peripheral blood. The receptors originated from a woman aged 55-69 years with acute or convalescent COVID-19.

CDR3 nucleotides: TGTGCCACCAGTGACCATAGACTCTCTGGGGCCAACGTCCTGACTTTC. Its translation: CATSDHRLSGANVLTF. The chain recombines TRBV24-1 with TRBJ2-6; D unclear. This CDR3 contains 16 residues. Between the trimmed V and J ends, which lost 4 bases and 0 bases, there was a span of 9 bases. Germline assignment: CDR1 KGHDR and CDR2 SFDVKD.

The V and J genes are TRBV7-2 and TRBJ1-3; D is possibly TRBD1 (5 bases). This CDR3 comprises 15 residues. Germline values: CDR1 SGHTA, CDR2 FQGNSA. V lost 5 bases and J lost 0, with 11 bases in between. CDR3 residues: CASSPTQVSGNTIYF. CDR3 nucleotides: TGTGCCAGCAGCCCAACACAGGTCTCTGGAAACACCATATATTTT.

The CDR3 reads CASRRQGGLTEKLFF. The CDR3 nucleotides read TGTGCCAGCAGGAGACAGGGCGGCTTAACTGAAAAACTGTTTTTT. The J gene is TRBJ1-4, the V gene TRBV27, with 7 nucleotides matching TRBD1. The CDR3 length is 15 residues. Trimming cost V 6 bases and J 7 bases; bases outside gene matches: 11. CDR1 and CDR2 from the germline V gene are MNHEY and SMNVEV (reference sequence).

This clone has a handful of counts. V gene TRBV15 combines with J gene TRBJ2-7, with TRBD1 matching 10 bases. Germline assignment: CDR1 LNHNV and CDR2 YYDKDF (reference sequence). The CDR3 consists of 15 residues. J gave up 4 bases and V 4 bases, and 7 bases lay outside the gene matches. Here the CDR3 reads CATSNTGTGEYEQYF. The DNA for the CDR3 is TGTGCCACCAGCAATACCGGGACAGGGGAGTACGAGCAGTACTTC.

The gene calls are TRBV25-1 and TRBJ2-1, with TRBD2 matching over 13 bases. Trimming at V came to 8 bases and at J to 2 bases, leaving 3 bases not matched to a gene. The CDR3 consists of 15 residues. The V gene's germline CDR1 is MGHDK and CDR2 SYGVNS. The CDR3 bases are TGTGCCAGCGGGGGGACTAGCGGGACCTACAATGAGCAGTTCTTC. Its protein product is CASGGTSGTYNEQFF.

The rearrangement uses TRBV15 and TRBJ1-2; 10 bases map to TRBD1. Germline CDR1 and CDR2: LNHNV and YYDKDF (reference sequence). V shed 5 bases, J shed 0 bases, and the junction held 9 bases outside the gene matches. The CDR3 has 17 amino acids. The CDR3 loop reads CATSGSTGQGANYGYTF. In DNA, the CDR3 is TGTGCCACCAGCGGATCGACCGGACAGGGGGCTAACTATGGCTACACCTTC.

The gene calls are TRBV16 and TRBJ2-7, with 9 bases lining up with TRBD1. Unmatched junction bases numbered 9, after V lost 4 bases and J lost 2 bases. The CDR3 runs 16 residues. The germline CDR1 and CDR2 sequences are KGHSY and FQNENV. The CDR3 loop is CASSPNPGQGTYEQYF. CDR3 sequence (DNA): TGTGCCAGCAGCCCGAACCCGGGACAGGGTACCTACGAGCAGTACTTC.

This clone showed up just once. This chain uses TRBV19 with TRBJ1-1, with TRBD1 matching 9 bases. The CDR3 length is 15 residues. Germline V CDR1 and CDR2: LNHDA, SQIVND (reference sequence). With V trimmed by 8 bases and J by 1 base, 8 bases remained unmatched. The CDR3 protein is CASAGTGSSNTEAFF. CDR3 DNA sequence: TGTGCCAGTGCCGGGACAGGGTCTTCGAACACTGAAGCTTTCTTT.

The chain joins TRBV18 to TRBJ2-1, with 12 nucleotides matching TRBD1. The ends lost 6 bases at V and 9 bases at J; junction bases unmatched: 12. The CDR3 covers 16 residues. Per the germline V gene, CDR1 is KGHSH and CDR2 is LQKENI. CDR3 amino acids: CASSPDAGQGAAEQFF. CDR3 nucleotide sequence: TGTGCCAGCTCCCCAGACGCGGGACAGGGGGCAGCTGAGCAGTTCTTC. The whole variable domain, filled in from reference TRBV18 and TRBJ2-1, reads NAGVMQNPRHLVRRRGQEARLRCSPMKGHSHVYWYRQLPEEGLKFMVYLQKENIIDESGMPKERFSAEFPKEGPSILRIQQVVRGDSAAYFCASSPDAGQGAAEQFFGPGTRLTVL.

The genes are TRBV5-5 and TRBJ2-7; 11 bases match TRBD1. The trim removed 3 bases at V and 6 bases at J, leaving 5 bases unmatched. CDR1 is SGHKS, CDR2 YYEKEE, per germline (reference sequence). The CDR3 runs 14 residues. This chain's CDR3 is CASSSGTGGLEQYF. CDR3 DNA sequence: TGTGCCAGCAGCTCCGGGACAGGGGGGCTCGAGCAGTACTTC.